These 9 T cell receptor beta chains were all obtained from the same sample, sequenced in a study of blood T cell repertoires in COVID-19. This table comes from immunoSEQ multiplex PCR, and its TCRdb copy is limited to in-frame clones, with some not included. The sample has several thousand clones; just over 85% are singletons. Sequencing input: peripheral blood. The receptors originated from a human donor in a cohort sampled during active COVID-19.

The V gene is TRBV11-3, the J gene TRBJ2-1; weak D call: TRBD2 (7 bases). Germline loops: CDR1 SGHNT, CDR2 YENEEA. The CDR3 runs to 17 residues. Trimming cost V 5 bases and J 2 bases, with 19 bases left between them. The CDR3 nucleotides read TGTGCCAGCAGCAGTAGGGGGGGCGGGAGTGCCTACAATGAGCAGTTCTTC. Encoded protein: CASSSRGGGSAYNEQFF. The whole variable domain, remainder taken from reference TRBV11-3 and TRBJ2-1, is EAGVVQSPRYKIIEKKQPVAFWCNPISGHNTLYWYLQNLGQGPELLIRYENEEAVDDSQLPKDRFSAERLKGVDSTLKIQPAELGDSAVYLCASSSRGGGSAYNEQFFGPGTRLTVL.

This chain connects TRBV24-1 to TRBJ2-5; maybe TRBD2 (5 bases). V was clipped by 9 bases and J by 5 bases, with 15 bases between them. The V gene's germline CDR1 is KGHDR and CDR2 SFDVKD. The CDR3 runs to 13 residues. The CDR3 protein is CATGGLKRETQYF. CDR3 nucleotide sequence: TGTGCCACCGGTGGACTGAAGAGGGAGACCCAGTACTTC.

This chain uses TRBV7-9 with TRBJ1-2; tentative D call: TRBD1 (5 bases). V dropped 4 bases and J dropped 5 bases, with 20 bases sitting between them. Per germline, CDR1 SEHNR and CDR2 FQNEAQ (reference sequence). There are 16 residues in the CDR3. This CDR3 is CASSYLTGEQIYGYTF. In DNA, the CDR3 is TGTGCCAGCAGCTACCTAACGGGGGAACAGATTTATGGCTACACCTTC.

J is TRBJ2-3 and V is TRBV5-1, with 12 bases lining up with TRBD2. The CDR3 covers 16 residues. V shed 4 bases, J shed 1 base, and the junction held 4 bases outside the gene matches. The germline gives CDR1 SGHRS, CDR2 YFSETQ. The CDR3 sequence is CASSTGLAGRTDTQYF. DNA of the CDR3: TGCGCCAGCAGCACCGGACTAGCGGGACGCACAGATACGCAGTATTTT. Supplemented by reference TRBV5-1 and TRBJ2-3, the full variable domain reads KAGVTQTPRYLIKTRGQQVTLSCSPISGHRSVSWYQQTPGQGLQFLFEYFSETQRNKGNFPGRFSGRQFSNSRSEMNVSTLELGDSALYLCASSTGLAGRTDTQYFGPGTRLTVL.

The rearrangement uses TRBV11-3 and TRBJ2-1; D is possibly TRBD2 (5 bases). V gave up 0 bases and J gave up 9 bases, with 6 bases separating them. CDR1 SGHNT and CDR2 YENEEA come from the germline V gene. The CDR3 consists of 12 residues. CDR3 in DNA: TGTGCCAGCAGCTTAGATGAGGGTGAGCAGTTCTTC. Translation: CASSLDEGEQFF. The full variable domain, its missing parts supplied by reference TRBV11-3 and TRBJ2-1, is EAGVVQSPRYKIIEKKQPVAFWCNPISGHNTLYWYLQNLGQGPELLIRYENEEAVDDSQLPKDRFSAERLKGVDSTLKIQPAELGDSAVYLCASSLDEGEQFFGPGTRLTVL.

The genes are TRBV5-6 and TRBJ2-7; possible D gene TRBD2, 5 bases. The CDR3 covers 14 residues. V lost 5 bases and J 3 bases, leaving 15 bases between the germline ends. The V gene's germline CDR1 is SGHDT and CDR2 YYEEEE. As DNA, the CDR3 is TGTGCCAGCAGGTGGGCTAGCCGCAGCTACGAGCAGTACTTC. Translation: CASRWASRSYEQYF.

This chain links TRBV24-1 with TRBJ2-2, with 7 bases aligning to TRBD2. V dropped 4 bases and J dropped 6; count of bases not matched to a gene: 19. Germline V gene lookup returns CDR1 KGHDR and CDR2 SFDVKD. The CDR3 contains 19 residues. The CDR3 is CATSDYKTIPGLTSGELFF. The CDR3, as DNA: TGTGCCACCAGTGACTATAAAACAATTCCGGGACTAACCTCCGGGGAGCTGTTTTTT.

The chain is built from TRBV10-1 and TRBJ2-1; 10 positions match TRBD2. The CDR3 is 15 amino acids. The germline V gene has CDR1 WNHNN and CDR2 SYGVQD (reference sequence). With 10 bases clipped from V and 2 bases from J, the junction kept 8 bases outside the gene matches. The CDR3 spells CATRPTSGAYNEQFF. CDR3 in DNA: TGCGCCACCAGACCTACTAGCGGGGCCTACAATGAGCAGTTCTTC.

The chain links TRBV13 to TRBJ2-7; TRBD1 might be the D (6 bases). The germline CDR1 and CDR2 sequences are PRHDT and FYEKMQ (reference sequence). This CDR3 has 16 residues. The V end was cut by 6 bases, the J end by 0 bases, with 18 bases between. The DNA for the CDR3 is TGTGCCAGCAGTTTAACCACAGGGATGGGCTCCTACGAGCAGTACTTC. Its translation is CASSLTTGMGSYEQYF.